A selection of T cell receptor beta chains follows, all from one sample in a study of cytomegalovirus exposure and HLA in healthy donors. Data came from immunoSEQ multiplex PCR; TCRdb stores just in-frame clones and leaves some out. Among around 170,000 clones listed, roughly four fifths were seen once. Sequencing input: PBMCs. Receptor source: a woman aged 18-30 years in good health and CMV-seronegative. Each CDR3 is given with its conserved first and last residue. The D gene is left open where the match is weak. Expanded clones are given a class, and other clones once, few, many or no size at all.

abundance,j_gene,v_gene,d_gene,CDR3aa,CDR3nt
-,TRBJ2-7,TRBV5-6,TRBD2,CASSSTSGRSEQYF,TGTGCCAGCAGCTCGACTAGCGGGAGGAGCGAGCAGTACTTC
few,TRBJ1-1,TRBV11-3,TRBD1,CASSGQDREAFF,TGTGCCAGCAGCGGTCAGGACAGGGAAGCTTTCTTT
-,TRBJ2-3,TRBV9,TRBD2,CASSGLAGGNTDTQYF,TGTGCCAGCAGTGGACTAGCGGGAGGGAACACAGATACGCAGTATTTT
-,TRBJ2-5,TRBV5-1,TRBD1,CASSPRRQGRGETQYF,TGCGCCAGCAGCCCTAGGAGACAGGGAAGGGGAGAGACCCAGTACTTC
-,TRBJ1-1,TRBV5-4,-,CASSLVQGPNTEAFF,TGTGCCAGCAGCTTGGTGCAGGGCCCTAACACTGAAGCTTTCTTT
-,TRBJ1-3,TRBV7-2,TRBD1,CASSVQQGGNTIYF,TGTGCCAGCAGCGTACAACAGGGGGGAAACACCATATATTTT
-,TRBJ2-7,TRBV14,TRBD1,CASSRTGLEQYF,TGTGCCAGCAGCCGGACAGGGCTCGAGCAGTACTTC
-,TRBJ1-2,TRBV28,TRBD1,CASSFGFGTAHGYTF,TGTGCCAGCAGTTTCGGATTCGGGACAGCCCATGGCTACACCTTC
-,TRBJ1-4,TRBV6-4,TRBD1,CARQGTANEKLFF,TGTGCCAGACAGGGGACAGCTAATGAAAAACTGTTTTTT
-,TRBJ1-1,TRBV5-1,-,CASSLLAGSTEAFF,TGCGCCAGCAGCTTGCTGGCAGGGTCGACTGAAGCTTTCTTT
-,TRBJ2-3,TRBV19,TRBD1,CASRTGGAGTDTQYF,TGTGCCAGTAGAACAGGGGGCGCGGGCACAGATACGCAGTATTTT
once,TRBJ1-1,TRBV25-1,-,CASRANTEAFF,TGTGCCAGCAGGGCAAACACTGAAGCTTTCTTT
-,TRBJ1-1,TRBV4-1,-,CASSGKGTEAFF,TGCGCCAGTTCAGGGAAGGGTACTGAAGCTTTCTTT
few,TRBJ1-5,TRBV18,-,CASSPGEDQPQHF,TGTGCCAGCTCACCAGGGGAGGATCAGCCCCAGCATTTT
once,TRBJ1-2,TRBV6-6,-,CASSYQDGYTF,TGTGCCAGCAGTTACCAGGATGGCTACACCTTC
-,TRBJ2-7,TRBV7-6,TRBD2,CASSPGLAGAGVSYEQYF,TGTGCCAGCAGCCCGGGACTAGCGGGAGCTGGCGTGTCCTACGAGCAGTACTTC
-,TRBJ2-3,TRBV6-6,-,CASSVEAGGTDTQYF,TGTGCCAGCAGTGTGGAAGCGGGTGGCACAGATACGCAGTATTTT
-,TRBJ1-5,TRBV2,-,CASSVETVQPQHF,TGTGCCAGCAGTGTCGAAACGGTTCAGCCCCAGCATTTT